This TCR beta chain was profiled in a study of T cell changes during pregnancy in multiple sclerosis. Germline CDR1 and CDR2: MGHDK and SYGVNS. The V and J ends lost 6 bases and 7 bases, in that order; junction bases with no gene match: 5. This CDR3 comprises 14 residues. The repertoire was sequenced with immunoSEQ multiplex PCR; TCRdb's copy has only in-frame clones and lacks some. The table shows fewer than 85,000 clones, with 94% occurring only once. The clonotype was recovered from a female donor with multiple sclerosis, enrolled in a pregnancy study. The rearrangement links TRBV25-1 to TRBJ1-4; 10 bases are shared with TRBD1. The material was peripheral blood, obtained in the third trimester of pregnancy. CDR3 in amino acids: CASRGQGVFEKLFF. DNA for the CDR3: TGTGCCAGCAGAGGACAGGGGGTTTTTGAAAAACTGTTTTTT.